These 26 T cell receptor beta chains were all obtained from the same sample, sequenced in a study of blood T cell repertoires in COVID-19 (dated by TCRdb to between 2020 and 2021). The library was generated by the immunoSEQ multiplex PCR assay. TCRdb took over this immuneACCESS table, retaining in-frame rearrangements with V and J assigned. Such tables are incomplete; in checked studies, under half of the missing clones stem from an unresolved V gene, and the remainder is unexplained. In this sample the table shows some 240,000 clones, about 85% of which occur a single time. In total, the top ten clones hold approximately 7.9% of the sample. The specimen sequenced was peripheral blood. These TCRs come from a man aged 60 to 75 who had recovered from COVID-19.

J is TRBJ1-2 and V is TRBV10-3; 7 bases line up with TRBD1. V lost 0 bases to trimming and J lost 2 bases; unmatched junction nucleotides: 6. CDR1 and CDR2 (germline): ENHRY, SYGVKD. This CDR3 comprises 16 residues. The CDR3 region has the DNA TGTGCCATCAGTGAGTCTCGGGGACAGACAAACTATGGCTACACCTTC. Its translation: CAISESRGQTNYGYTF.

The rearrangement joins TRBV27 to TRBJ2-7; 8 positions match TRBD1. CDR3 length equals 16 residues. Losses at the gene ends were 7 bases for V and 2 bases for J; bases not matched to a gene: 13. Germline CDR1 reads MNHEY; CDR2 reads SMNVEV (reference sequence). The CDR3 sequence is CASNLPDRADTYEQYF. DNA of the CDR3: TGTGCCAGCAACCTCCCGGACAGGGCGGATACCTACGAGCAGTACTTC.

The chain has TRBV5-1 and TRBJ1-2, with D possibly being TRBD1 (5 bases). V was trimmed by 0 bases and J by 5 bases, leaving 17 bases between them. Germline assignment: CDR1 SGHRS and CDR2 YFSETQ. The CDR3 length is 16 residues. The CDR3 loop reads CASSLGARQGWYGYTF. CDR3 coding DNA: TGCGCCAGCAGCTTGGGAGCCCGGCAGGGTTGGTATGGCTACACCTTC.

This chain links TRBV3-1 (or the pseudogene TRBV3-2) with TRBJ2-1; 8 bases align to TRBD2. Trimming at V came to 8 bases and at J to 6 bases, leaving 12 bases not matched to a gene. Looked up from germline, CDR1 is LGHDT and CDR2 is YNNKEL (reference sequence). The CDR3 is 15 residues long. The CDR3 here is CASARGGASGNEQFF. Here the CDR3 DNA reads TGTGCCAGCGCTCGGGGGGGGGCCTCAGGCAATGAGCAGTTCTTC.

This chain connects TRBV28 to TRBJ1-3, with D hard to call. The germline V gene encodes CDR1 MDHEN and CDR2 SYDVKM. This CDR3 is built from 15 residues. The V gene lost 6 bases and the J gene lost 0 bases, with 12 bases spanning the gap. The CDR3, as DNA: TGTGCCAGCAGCGCACAGTTTAGCTCTGGAAACACCATATATTTT. This sequence encodes CASSAQFSSGNTIYF.

The V gene is TRBV5-6, the J gene TRBJ1-2; TRBD1 aligns across 7 bases. In germline, CDR1 is SGHDT, CDR2 YYEEEE. The CDR3 has 16 amino acids. Trimming at V came to 4 bases and at J to 7 bases, leaving 16 bases not matched to a gene. The CDR3 loop reads CASSKTGQTVQFGYTF. The CDR3 nucleotides read TGTGCCAGCAGCAAGACGGGACAGACGGTCCAATTTGGCTACACCTTC.

The DNA for the CDR3 is TGCGCCAGCAGTCCTGGCGGAGGACAGGGATCTGGAAACACCATATATTTT. Translation: CASSPGGGQGSGNTIYF. The chain couples TRBV5-1 to TRBJ1-3; 8 nucleotides match TRBD1. V was clipped by 5 bases and J by 1 base; unmatched bases: 11. This CDR3 has 17 residues. The germline CDR1 and CDR2 sequences are SGHRS and YFSETQ.

The CDR3 nucleotides are TGCAGCGGACAGAACACTGAAGCTTTCTTT. It specifies CSGQNTEAFF. This chain joins TRBV29-1 and TRBJ1-1; D is unresolved. Trimming left V 7 bases short and J 1 base short, with 4 bases between. The CDR3 consists of 10 residues. The germline V gene encodes CDR1 SQVTM and CDR2 ANQGSEA. Combining the CDR3 with reference TRBV29-1 and TRBJ1-1 gives the whole variable domain SAVISQKPSRDICQRGTSLTIQCQVDSQVTMMFWYRQQPGQSLTLIATANQGSEATYESGFVIDKFPISRPNLTFSTLTVSNMSPEDSSIYLCSGQNTEAFFGQGTRLTVV.

The chain carries TRBV7-9 and TRBJ1-4; 7 positions agree with TRBD1. CDR3 length: 16 residues. The V and J ends lost 1 base and 0 bases, in that order; junction bases with no gene match: 2. CDR1 is SEHNR, CDR2 FQNEAQ, per germline (reference sequence). CDR3 sequence (DNA): TGTGCCAGCAGCTTAGACAGGGGAACAACTAATGAAAAACTGTTTTTT. Protein: CASSLDRGTTNEKLFF.

This chain uses TRBV29-1 with TRBJ1-2; 7 bases are shared with TRBD1. V gave up 7 bases and J gave up 0 bases; unmatched junction bases: 5. CDR3 length: 13 amino acids. Germline V gene data show CDR1 as SQVTM and CDR2 as ANQGSEA. CDR3 region: CSARDSSNYGYTF. CDR3 in DNA: TGCAGCGCTCGGGACAGCTCTAACTATGGCTACACCTTC.

This clone came up a few times. V usage is TRBV3-1 (or the pseudogene TRBV3-2) and J usage is TRBJ1-5, with 7 bases fitting TRBD1. This CDR3 region has 15 residues. J lost 6 bases, V lost 4 bases, and 9 bases had no gene match. Germline V gene data show CDR1 as LGHDT and CDR2 as YNNKEL (reference sequence). The CDR3 region has the DNA TGTGCCAGCAGCCGAGGGGACAGCCCGACTCAGCCCCAGCATTTT. Residues: CASSRGDSPTQPQHF.

The genes are TRBV18 and TRBJ2-7, with D tentatively TRBD2 (6 bases). CDR1 is KGHSH and CDR2 is LQKENI in the germline V gene. The V and J ends lost 7 bases and 13 bases respectively, with 20 bases between them. This CDR3 region has 12 residues. The CDR3 loop reads CASFSGDGRAYF. DNA of the CDR3: TGTGCCAGCTTCTCGGGGGACGGCCGGGCCTACTTC.

The chain employs TRBV28 and TRBJ1-6; 8 nucleotides match TRBD1. CDR1 and CDR2 from the germline V gene are MDHEN and SYDVKM. J lost 0 bases, V lost 5 bases, and 6 bases had no gene match. The CDR3 runs to 17 residues. CDR3 bases: TGTGCCAGCAGTCCCAGGACAGGGAGCTCCTATAATTCACCCCTCCACTTT. This sequence encodes CASSPRTGSSYNSPLHF.

The V call is TRBV3-1 (or the pseudogene TRBV3-2), the J call TRBJ1-3; 8 nucleotides agree with TRBD1. V gave up 2 bases and J gave up 4 bases; unmatched junction bases: 4. The germline V gene encodes CDR1 LGHDT and CDR2 YNNKEL (reference sequence). CDR3 length: 15 amino acids. The CDR3 DNA is TGTGCCAGCAGCCAATGGACAGGGACAGGAAACACCATATATTTT. This codes for CASSQWTGTGNTIYF.

This chain connects TRBV2 to TRBJ1-2; D unclear. The CDR3 consists of 11 residues. The germline V gene encodes CDR1 SNHLY and CDR2 FYNNEI. Trimming shortened V by 3 bases and J by 7 bases, and 6 bases separated the two germline ends. CDR3 bases: TGTGCCAGCAGTGAGGAGGGTGGCTACACCTTC. This translates into CASSEEGGYTF.

The chain joins TRBV5-6 to TRBJ1-2; 9 positions agree with TRBD1. Losses at the gene ends were 4 bases for V and 4 bases for J; bases not matched to a gene: 8. CDR3 length: 15 residues. The germline V gene encodes CDR1 SGHDT and CDR2 YYEEEE. CDR3 amino acids: CASSRVQGAPYGYTF. The CDR3 nucleotides are TGTGCCAGCAGCCGGGTACAGGGGGCGCCCTATGGCTACACCTTC.

This clone was detected ten times or more. For the CDR3, the DNA is TGTGCCAGCAGCTCCTGGACAGCTAGCACAGATACGCAGTATTTT. It is translated as CASSSWTASTDTQYF. The V gene is TRBV9, the J gene TRBJ2-3; D may be TRBD1 (6 bases). The V end was cut by 4 bases, the J end by 0 bases, with 12 bases between. CDR3 size: 15 residues. Germline CDR1 is SGDLS and CDR2 is YYNGEE.

The J gene is TRBJ2-4, the V gene TRBV5-1; 7 positions match TRBD2. The CDR3 loop spans 16 amino acids. V shed 4 bases and J 2 bases; nucleotides not matched to a gene: 9. Germline CDR1 reads SGHRS; CDR2 reads YFSETQ. CDR3 loop: CASSERGGTSKNIQYF. CDR3 coding DNA: TGCGCCAGCAGCGAGCGGGGAGGGACCTCCAAAAACATTCAGTACTTC.

The V and J genes are TRBV5-1 and TRBJ1-1; TRBD1 aligns across 7 bases. Germline values: CDR1 SGHRS, CDR2 YFSETQ. V was pared by 3 bases and J by 1 base, with 6 bases of the junction left unmatched. This CDR3 is built from 15 residues. The CDR3 spells CASSSAGQPNTEAFF. The CDR3 DNA reads as TGCGCCAGCAGCTCGGCGGGACAGCCGAACACTGAAGCTTTCTTT.

This clone was found a few times. The V and J genes are TRBV18 and TRBJ2-2, with a tentative D call TRBD1 (6 bases). Germline V gene data show CDR1 as KGHSH and CDR2 as LQKENI. The CDR3 covers 16 residues. V lost 0 bases and J 4 bases, leaving 12 bases between the germline ends. The DNA of the CDR3 is TGTGCCAGCTCACCACCGGGGACAAGTACCACCGGGGAGCTGTTTTTT. Residues: CASSPPGTSTTGELFF.

The CDR3 nucleotides read TGTGCCAGCAGCCAACTTCCCGGGAGGGGGTCGCGAGGAAACACCATATATTTT. Translation gives CASSQLPGRGSRGNTIYF. The chain combines TRBV14 with TRBJ1-3; maybe TRBD1 (6 bases). Germline V gives CDR1 SGHDN, CDR2 FVKESK. V lost 2 bases, J lost 4 bases, and 21 bases lay in between. This CDR3 has 18 residues.

This sequence joins TRBV27 and TRBJ2-2, with a tentative D call TRBD1 (5 bases). V lost 2 bases, J lost 6 bases, and 10 bases lay in between. This CDR3 contains 14 residues. CDR1 is MNHEY and CDR2 is SMNVEV in the germline V gene (reference sequence). The CDR3 spells CASSLSRVAGELFF. In DNA form, the CDR3 reads TGTGCCAGCAGTTTAAGCAGGGTGGCCGGGGAGCTGTTTTTT.

V gene TRBV5-1 combines with J gene TRBJ1-6; 8 positions agree with TRBD1. Germline-derived CDR1 and CDR2 are SGHRS and YFSETQ. The length of the CDR3 is 13 residues. Trimming removed 4 bases from V and 10 bases from J; junction bases left unmatched: 4. The CDR3 region is CASSPGQDSPLHF. The CDR3 DNA reads as TGCGCCAGCAGCCCGGGACAGGACTCACCCCTCCACTTT.

This sequence joins TRBV4-1 and TRBJ2-1; tentatively, D is TRBD1 (5 bases). Trimming shortened V by 0 bases and J by 8 bases, and 8 bases separated the two germline ends. Germline-derived CDR1 and CDR2 are MGHRA and YSYEKL. The CDR3 contains 13 residues. The CDR3 loop is CASSQDRAHEQFF. As DNA, the CDR3 is TGCGCCAGCAGCCAAGACAGGGCCCATGAGCAGTTCTTC.

V and J are TRBV11-2 and TRBJ2-7; D gene unclear. Germline assignment: CDR1 SGHAT and CDR2 FQNNGV. Trimming cost V 5 bases and J 4 bases, with 9 bases left between them. The CDR3 length is 12 residues. CDR3 residues: CASSPGPYEQYF. In nucleotides, the CDR3 is TGTGCCAGCAGCCCCGGTCCTTACGAGCAGTACTTC.

The chain links TRBV20-1 to TRBJ1-3; 10 bases map to TRBD1. The CDR3 covers 18 residues. Looked up from germline, CDR1 is DFQATT and CDR2 is SNEGSKA (reference sequence). V lost 3 bases, J lost 2 bases, and 13 bases stayed unmatched. This CDR3 is CSASGQGQGKTAGNTIYF. CDR3 sequence (DNA): TGCAGTGCTAGTGGCCAGGGACAGGGGAAAACGGCTGGAAACACCATATATTTT.